These 22 T cell receptor beta chains were all obtained from the same sample, sequenced in a study of blood T cell repertoires in COVID-19. TCRdb's copy holds only in-frame clones and misses some; the assay was immunoSEQ multiplex PCR. The sample shows roughly 120,000 clones, approximately 85% of them seen only once. The material sequenced was peripheral blood. These receptors were collected from a human donor in a cohort sampled during active COVID-19.

The J gene is TRBJ1-1, the V gene TRBV5-1; D not certain. CDR3 length equals 13 residues. Trimming removed 4 bases at V and 8 bases at J, with 15 bases between. CDR1 and CDR2 (germline): SGHRS, YFSETQ. This CDR3 is CASSALEAVEAFF. The CDR3 coding sequence is TGCGCCAGCAGCGCCTTAGAGGCAGTAGAAGCTTTCTTT.

V gene TRBV30 combines with J gene TRBJ1-2; a weak D match, TRBD1 (6 bases). CDR1 and CDR2 from the germline V gene are GTSNPN and SVGIG (reference sequence). The CDR3 sequence is 14 residues long. V lost 4 bases to trimming and J lost 5 bases, with 17 bases between them. CDR3 DNA sequence: TGTGCCTGGATCAAACCAGGGGAGGGTTATGGCTACACCTTC. Its protein is CAWIKPGEGYGYTF.

The genes are TRBV11-2 and TRBJ2-1, with D maybe TRBD2 (6 bases). The CDR3 has 15 amino acids. V lost 1 base to trimming and J lost 6 bases, with 13 bases between them. The germline V gene encodes CDR1 SGHAT and CDR2 FQNNGV. The CDR3 protein is CASSLGWTGLNEQFF. DNA for the CDR3: TGTGCCAGCAGCTTAGGATGGACGGGACTCAATGAGCAGTTCTTC.

The rearrangement joins TRBV19 to TRBJ2-5, with D hard to call. V lost 4 bases to trimming and J lost 1 base, with 7 bases between them. In germline, CDR1 is LNHDA, CDR2 SQIVND (reference sequence). The CDR3 contains 13 residues. CDR3 sequence reads: CASSRSTQETQYF. The CDR3 coding sequence is TGTGCCAGTAGTAGGTCTACCCAAGAGACCCAGTACTTC.

The chain uses TRBV15 and TRBJ2-7, with TRBD2 identical over 12 bases. Germline V gene sequence: CDR1 LNHNV, CDR2 YYDKDF (reference sequence). CDR3 length: 16 residues. The trim removed 3 bases at V and 6 bases at J, leaving 9 bases unmatched. CDR3 DNA sequence: TGTGCCACCAGCAGCGTTTTGACTAGCGGGAGAACCGAGCAGTACTTC. It translates to CATSSVLTSGRTEQYF.

V gene TRBV5-1 combines with J gene TRBJ1-2; tentative D call: TRBD1 (6 bases). Germline values: CDR1 SGHRS, CDR2 YFSETQ. V lost 2 bases to trimming and J lost 0 bases, with 14 bases between them. The CDR3 extends over 16 amino acids. The CDR3 sequence: CASSFVTGTTNYGYTF. CDR3 coding DNA: TGCGCCAGCAGCTTCGTAACCGGGACAACTAACTATGGCTACACCTTC.

The rearrangement joins TRBV7-2 to TRBJ2-7; no definite D call. Germline CDR1 SGHTA, CDR2 FQGNSA. Trimming stripped 4 bases from V and 7 bases from J, with 23 bases between. The CDR3 contains 16 residues. DNA of the CDR3: TGTGCCAGCAGCTCGTCAGCAAGTGACACCTCGAAAGAGCAGTACTTC. Translating it yields CASSSSASDTSKEQYF.

The chain couples TRBV10-2 to TRBJ2-2, with 8 bases that match TRBD2. This CDR3 contains 16 residues. Trimming cost V 5 bases and J 1 base; bases outside gene matches: 6. Germline V gene data show CDR1 as WSHSY and CDR2 as SAAADI. The CDR3 region is CASSTHLAGNTGELFF. The CDR3 DNA is TGCGCCAGCAGTACCCACCTAGCGGGGAACACCGGGGAGCTGTTTTTT.

V and J are TRBV5-1 and TRBJ2-5, with 9 bases lining up with TRBD1. This CDR3 region has 15 residues. The germline V gene encodes CDR1 SGHRS and CDR2 YFSETQ. Trimming took 2 bases from V and 2 from J; bases not matched to a gene: 4. The CDR3 DNA reads as TGCGCCAGCAGCTTTACAGGGGGCCGGCAAGAGACCCAGTACTTC. It translates to CASSFTGGRQETQYF.

The chain has TRBV7-9 and TRBJ2-1; weak D call: TRBD1 (5 bases). Germline lookup yields CDR1 SEHNR and CDR2 FQNEAQ (reference sequence). V lost 5 bases and J lost 9, with 17 bases in between. The CDR3 covers 14 residues. CDR3: CASSPLGAVGEQFF. The CDR3 nucleotides are TGTGCCAGCAGCCCCCTAGGGGCCGTCGGTGAGCAGTTCTTC.

This clone occurred a few times. V is TRBV27 and J is TRBJ2-7; the match to TRBD1 covers 10 bases. The CDR3 is 14 residues long. Germline CDR1 and CDR2: MNHEY and SMNVEV (reference sequence). Trimming at V came to 8 bases and at J to 7 bases, leaving 11 bases not matched to a gene. The CDR3 loop reads CASRRKRTGGEQYF. The DNA for the CDR3 is TGTGCCAGCCGCCGAAAGAGGACAGGGGGGGAGCAGTACTTC.

The chain recombines TRBV5-1 with TRBJ1-1; the D is unclear. This CDR3 comprises 16 residues. The germline V gene encodes CDR1 SGHRS and CDR2 YFSETQ. The ends were cut back, 4 bases at V and 2 bases at J, with 18 bases in the middle. The CDR3 sequence is CASSPDGRGRNTEAFF. The CDR3 DNA follows: TGCGCCAGCAGCCCGGACGGGAGAGGCCGAAACACTGAAGCTTTCTTT.

The chain joins TRBV19 to TRBJ1-5; a weak D match, TRBD1 (6 bases). Germline V gives CDR1 LNHDA, CDR2 SQIVND (reference sequence). V lost 3 bases and J lost 3, with 18 bases in between. The CDR3 spans 17 residues. The CDR3 sequence: CASSIVQWDTDNQPQHF. CDR3 bases: TGTGCCAGTAGTATTGTTCAGTGGGACACGGACAATCAGCCCCAGCATTTT.

The V call is TRBV7-9, the J call TRBJ1-2; tentative D call: TRBD1 (6 bases). Trimming took off 4 bases at V and 6 bases at J, with 9 bases between the two ends. There are 12 residues in the CDR3. Germline values: CDR1 SEHNR, CDR2 FQNEAQ (reference sequence). The CDR3 sequence is CASSSTGHGYTF. DNA of the CDR3: TGTGCCAGCAGCTCCACAGGGCATGGCTACACCTTC.

This clone appeared once. The rearrangement links TRBV2 to TRBJ1-4, with D possibly TRBD1 on 5 matching bases. V was clipped by 6 bases and J by 7 bases, with 18 bases between them. There are 15 residues in the CDR3. CDR1 is SNHLY and CDR2 is FYNNEI in the germline V gene. The CDR3, as DNA: TGTGCCAGCAGCACCAGGGTTCTAGTCGGTGAAAAACTGTTTTTT. It specifies CASSTRVLVGEKLFF.

The V gene is TRBV10-3, the J gene TRBJ2-1; 7 nucleotides align to TRBD2. The trim removed 5 bases at V and 5 bases at J, leaving 0 bases unmatched. The CDR3 totals 12 residues. Germline CDR1 reads ENHRY; CDR2 reads SYGVKD. The CDR3 is CAISLADNEQFF. The CDR3 DNA reads TGTGCCATCAGTCTAGCGGACAATGAGCAGTTCTTC.

The rearrangement links TRBV12-3 or TRBV12-4 to TRBJ2-7, with 7 bases aligning to TRBD1. The trim removed 7 bases at V and 4 bases at J, leaving 4 bases unmatched. The CDR3 is made up of 12 amino acids. The CDR3 bases are TGTGCCAGCACCCTGACAGGGTACGAGCAGTACTTC. Residues: CASTLTGYEQYF.

Only one count was recorded for this clone. The chain has TRBV19 and TRBJ2-3; D perhaps matches TRBD2 (5 bases). Germline CDR1 and CDR2: LNHDA and SQIVND (reference sequence). Trimming stripped 7 bases from V and 2 bases from J, with 13 bases between. The CDR3 covers 14 residues. CDR3 nucleotide sequence: TGTGCCAGTACCAATGGGCGGGTCACAGATACGCAGTATTTT. This sequence encodes CASTNGRVTDTQYF.

With respect to this clone: A junction boundary mismatches the germline segment, possibly from a read error. This rearrangement joins TRBV6-2 or TRBV6-3 to TRBJ2-4; 7 bases are shared with TRBD1. Germline lookup yields CDR1 MNHEY and CDR2 SVGEGT. This CDR3 contains 15 residues. The CDR3 protein is CASSGSPGGRLRIDF. As DNA, the CDR3 is TGTGCCAGCAGTGGGAGTCCAGGGGGTAGGCTGAGGATCGACTTC.

The chain carries TRBV7-9 and TRBJ2-1; TRBD2 aligns across 9 bases. The CDR3 is made up of 16 amino acids. J was trimmed by 7 bases and V by 5 bases; bases with no gene match: 12. The V gene's germline CDR1 is SEHNR and CDR2 FQNEAQ (reference sequence). CDR3 nucleotide sequence: TGTGCCAGCAGCGCCGGGCCCCTAGCGGGACCAAATGAGCAGTTCTTC. Translation gives CASSAGPLAGPNEQFF.

The chain recombines TRBV5-1 with TRBJ1-2, with D possibly TRBD1 on 6 matching bases. V lost 4 bases, J lost 7 bases, and 23 bases lay in between. The CDR3 is 16 amino acids. The germline CDR1 and CDR2 sequences are SGHRS and YFSETQ. This CDR3 is CASSPSSFTGFSGYTF. CDR3 nucleotide sequence: TGCGCCAGCAGCCCGAGCTCATTTACAGGGTTTAGTGGCTACACCTTC.

The chain carries TRBV24-1 and TRBJ2-5; TRBD1 matches at 9 bases. Germline V lookup: CDR1 KGHDR, CDR2 SFDVKD. CDR3 length: 14 residues. V dropped 3 bases and J dropped 4; count of bases not matched to a gene: 2. This CDR3 is CATSDTGGRETQYF. The CDR3 DNA reads as TGTGCCACCAGTGATACAGGGGGCCGAGAGACCCAGTACTTC.